The sequence of this TCR beta chain was determined in a study of OX40 agonist ivuxolimab in advanced cancers. This clone was detected a few times. Profiled with immunoSEQ multiplex PCR; TCRdb holds only in-frame clones, not every one. This sample has more than 35,000 clones; roughly 80% occur once, and the top ten carry 6.5% to 8%. V shed 6 bases and J shed 2 bases, with 15 bases lying between them. Germline V gene sequence: CDR1 SGHDT, CDR2 YYEEEE. CDR3 length equals 14 residues. The chain has TRBV5-6 and TRBJ2-7, with unresolved D. Sample: CD4+ or CD8+ T cells sorted from blood, taken in a trial of the OX40 agonist ivuxolimab. The sequence derives from an adult with an advanced solid tumor such as melanoma, head and neck, liver or kidney cancer. CDR3 sequence: CASTAVRSPYEQYF. CDR3 sequence (DNA): TGTGCCAGCACAGCTGTTAGGTCCCCCTACGAGCAGTACTTC. The entire variable domain, with the rest obtained from reference TRBV5-6 and TRBJ2-7, is as follows: DAGVTQSPTHLIKTRGQQVTLRCSPKSGHDTVSWYQQALGQGPQFIFQYYEEEERQRGNFPDRFSGHQFPNYSSELNVNALLLGDSALYLCASTAVRSPYEQYFGPGTRLTVT.